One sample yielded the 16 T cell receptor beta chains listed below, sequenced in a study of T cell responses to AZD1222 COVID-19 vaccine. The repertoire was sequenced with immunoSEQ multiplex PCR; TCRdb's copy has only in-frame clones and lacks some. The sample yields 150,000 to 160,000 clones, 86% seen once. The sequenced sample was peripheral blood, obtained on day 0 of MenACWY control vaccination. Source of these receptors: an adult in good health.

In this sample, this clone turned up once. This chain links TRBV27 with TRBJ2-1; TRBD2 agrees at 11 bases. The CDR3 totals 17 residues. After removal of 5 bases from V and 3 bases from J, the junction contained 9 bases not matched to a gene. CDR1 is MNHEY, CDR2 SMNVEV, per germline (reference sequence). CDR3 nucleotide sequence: TGTGCCAGCAGTCCACTAGCGGGAGAGGATTTCTACAATGAGCAGTTCTTC. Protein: CASSPLAGEDFYNEQFF.

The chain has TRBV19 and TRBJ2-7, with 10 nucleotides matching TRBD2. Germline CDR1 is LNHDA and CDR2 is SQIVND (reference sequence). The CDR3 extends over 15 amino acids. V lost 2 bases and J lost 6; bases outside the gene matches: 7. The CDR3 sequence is CASSINPSGSTEQYF. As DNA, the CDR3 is TGTGCCAGTAGTATAAACCCTAGCGGGAGCACCGAGCAGTACTTC.

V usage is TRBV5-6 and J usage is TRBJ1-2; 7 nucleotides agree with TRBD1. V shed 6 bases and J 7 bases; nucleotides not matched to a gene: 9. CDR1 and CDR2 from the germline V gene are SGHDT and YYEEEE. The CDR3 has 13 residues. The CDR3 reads CASTPTGLGGYTF. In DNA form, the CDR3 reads TGTGCCAGCACCCCGACAGGGTTAGGTGGCTACACCTTC.

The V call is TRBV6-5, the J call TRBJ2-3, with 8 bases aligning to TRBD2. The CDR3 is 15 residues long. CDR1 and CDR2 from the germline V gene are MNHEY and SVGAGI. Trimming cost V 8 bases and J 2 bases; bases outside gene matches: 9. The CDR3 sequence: CASEWLAGTTDTQYF. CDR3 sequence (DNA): TGTGCCAGCGAGTGGCTAGCGGGCACCACAGATACGCAGTATTTT.

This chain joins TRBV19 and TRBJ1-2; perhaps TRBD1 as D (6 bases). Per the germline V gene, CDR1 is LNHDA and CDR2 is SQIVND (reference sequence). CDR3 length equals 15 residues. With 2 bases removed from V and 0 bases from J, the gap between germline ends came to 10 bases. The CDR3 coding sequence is TGTGCCAGTAGTATATGGGACACGACTAACTATGGCTACACCTTC. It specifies CASSIWDTTNYGYTF. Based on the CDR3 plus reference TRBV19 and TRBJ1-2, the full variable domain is DGGITQSPKYLFRKEGQNVTLSCEQNLNHDAMYWYRQDPGQGLRLIYYSQIVNDFQKGDIAEGYSVSREKKESFPLTVTSAQKNPTAFYLCASSIWDTTNYGYTFGSGTRLTVV.

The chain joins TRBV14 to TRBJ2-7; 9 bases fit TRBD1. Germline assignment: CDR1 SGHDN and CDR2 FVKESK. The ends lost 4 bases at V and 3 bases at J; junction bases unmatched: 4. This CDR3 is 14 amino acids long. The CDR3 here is CASSRGQGGYEQYF. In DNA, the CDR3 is TGTGCCAGCAGCCGGGGACAGGGAGGCTACGAGCAGTACTTC.

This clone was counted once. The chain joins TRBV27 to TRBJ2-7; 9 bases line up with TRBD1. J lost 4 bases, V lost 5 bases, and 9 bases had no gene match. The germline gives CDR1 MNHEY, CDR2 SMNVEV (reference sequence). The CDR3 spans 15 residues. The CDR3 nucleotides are TGTGCCAGCAGTCGGACCGGGACAGGGATGTACGAGCAGTACTTC. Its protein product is CASSRTGTGMYEQYF.

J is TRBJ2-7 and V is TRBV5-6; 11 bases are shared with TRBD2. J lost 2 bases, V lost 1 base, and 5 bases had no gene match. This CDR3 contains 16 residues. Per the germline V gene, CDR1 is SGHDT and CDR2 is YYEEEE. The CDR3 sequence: CASSLYLAGGTYEQYF. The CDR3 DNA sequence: TGTGCCAGCAGCTTGTATCTAGCGGGAGGAACCTACGAGCAGTACTTC. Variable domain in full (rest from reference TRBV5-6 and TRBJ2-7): DAGVTQSPTHLIKTRGQQVTLRCSPKSGHDTVSWYQQALGQGPQFIFQYYEEEERQRGNFPDRFSGHQFPNYSSELNVNALLLGDSALYLCASSLYLAGGTYEQYFGPGTRLTVT.

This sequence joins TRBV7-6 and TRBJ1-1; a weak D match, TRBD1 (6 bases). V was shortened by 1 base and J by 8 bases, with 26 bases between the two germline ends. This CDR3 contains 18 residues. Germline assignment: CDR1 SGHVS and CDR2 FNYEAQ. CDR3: CASSLEGRRGVPPREAFF. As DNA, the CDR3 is TGTGCCAGCAGCTTAGAGGGAAGGAGGGGGGTCCCACCGAGAGAAGCTTTCTTT.

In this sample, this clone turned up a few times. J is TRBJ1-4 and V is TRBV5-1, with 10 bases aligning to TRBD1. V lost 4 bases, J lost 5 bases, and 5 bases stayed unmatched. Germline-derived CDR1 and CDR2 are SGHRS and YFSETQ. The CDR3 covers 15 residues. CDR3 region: CASSQRTGGNEKLFF. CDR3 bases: TGCGCCAGCAGCCAACGGACAGGGGGGAATGAAAAACTGTTTTTT.

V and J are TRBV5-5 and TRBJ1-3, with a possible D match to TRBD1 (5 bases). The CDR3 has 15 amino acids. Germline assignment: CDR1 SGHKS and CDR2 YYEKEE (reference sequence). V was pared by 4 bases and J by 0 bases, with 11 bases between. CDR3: CASSPGRISGNTIYF. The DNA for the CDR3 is TGTGCCAGCAGCCCGGGACGGATCTCTGGAAACACCATATATTTT. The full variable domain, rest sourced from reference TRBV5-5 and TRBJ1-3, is DAGVTQSPTHLIKTRGQQVTLRCSPISGHKSVSWYQQVLGQGPQFIFQYYEKEERGRGNFPDRFSARQFPNYSSELNVNALLLGDSALYLCASSPGRISGNTIYFGEGSWLTVV.

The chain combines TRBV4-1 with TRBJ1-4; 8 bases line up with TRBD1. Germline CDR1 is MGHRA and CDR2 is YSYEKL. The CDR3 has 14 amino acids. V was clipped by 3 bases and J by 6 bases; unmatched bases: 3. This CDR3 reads CASSQRDRYEKLFF. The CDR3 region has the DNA TGCGCCAGCAGCCAGAGGGACAGGTATGAAAAACTGTTTTTT.

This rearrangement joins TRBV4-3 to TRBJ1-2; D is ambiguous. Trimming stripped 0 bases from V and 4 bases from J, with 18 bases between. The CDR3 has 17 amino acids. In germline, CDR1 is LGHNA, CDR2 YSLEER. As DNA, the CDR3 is TGCGCCAGCAGCCAAGAAGAGGAGCCGACGGGTTTCTATGGCTACACCTTC. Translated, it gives CASSQEEEPTGFYGYTF.

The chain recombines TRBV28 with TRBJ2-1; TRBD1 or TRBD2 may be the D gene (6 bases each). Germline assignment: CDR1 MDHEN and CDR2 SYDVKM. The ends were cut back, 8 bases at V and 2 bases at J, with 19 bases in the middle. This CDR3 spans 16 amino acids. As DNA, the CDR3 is TGTGCCAGCGGGGGAGGAGGGGGAGTCCCCTACAATGAGCAGTTCTTC. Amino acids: CASGGGGGVPYNEQFF.

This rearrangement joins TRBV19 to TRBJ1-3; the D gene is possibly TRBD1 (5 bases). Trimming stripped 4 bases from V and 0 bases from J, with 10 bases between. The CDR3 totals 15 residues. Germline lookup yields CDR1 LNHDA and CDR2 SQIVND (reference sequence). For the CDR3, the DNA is TGTGCCAGTAGTAGGGGCAGCAGCTCTGGAAACACCATATATTTT. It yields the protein CASSRGSSSGNTIYF.

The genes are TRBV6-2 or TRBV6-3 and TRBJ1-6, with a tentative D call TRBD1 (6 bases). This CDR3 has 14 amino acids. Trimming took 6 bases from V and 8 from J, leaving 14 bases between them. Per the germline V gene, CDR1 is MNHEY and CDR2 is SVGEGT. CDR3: CASSGAGGDSPLHF. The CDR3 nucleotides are TGTGCCAGCAGCGGAGCCGGGGGCGATTCACCCCTCCACTTT.